This T cell receptor beta chain was identified in a study of graft-versus-host responses after intestinal transplantation. As for the study in general: Following induction with anti-thymocyte globulin, all recipients were given tacrolimus and steroids for two to three years.

With regard to this clone: Its antigen is not identified.

Only in-frame clones appear in the TCRdb table, and some are missing; sequencing was by immunoSEQ multiplex PCR. This sample has 85,000 to 100,000 clones; around 93% occur once, and the top ten carry approximately 0.32%. The CDR3 runs 22 residues. Germline CDR1 and CDR2: MNHEY and SMNVEV (reference sequence). The ends lost 4 bases at V and 0 bases at J; junction bases unmatched: 19. This specimen was unstimulated CD4+ T cells sorted from spleen or lymph node cells, taken before transplant. The J gene is TRBJ2-6, the V gene TRBV27; 9 positions agree with TRBD1. The receptor's source is a human donor who was the organ donor for an intestinal transplant. In DNA form, the CDR3 reads TGTGCCAGCAGTTCTTGTATGGGGACAGGGAAGGGATTGGGCTCTGGGGCCAACGTCCTGACTTTC. Its translation: CASSSCMGTGKGLGSGANVLTF.